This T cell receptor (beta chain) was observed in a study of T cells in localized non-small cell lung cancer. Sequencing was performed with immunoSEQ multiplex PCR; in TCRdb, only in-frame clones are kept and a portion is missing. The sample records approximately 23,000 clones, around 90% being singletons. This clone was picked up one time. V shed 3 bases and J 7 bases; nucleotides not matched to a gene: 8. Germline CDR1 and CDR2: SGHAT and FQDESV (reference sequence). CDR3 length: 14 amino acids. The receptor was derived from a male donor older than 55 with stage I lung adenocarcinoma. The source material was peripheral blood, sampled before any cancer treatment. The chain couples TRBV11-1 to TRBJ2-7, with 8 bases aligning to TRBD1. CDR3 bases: TGTGCCAGCAGCTTGATAACAGGGGGTTATGAGCAGTACTTC. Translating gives CASSLITGGYEQYF.